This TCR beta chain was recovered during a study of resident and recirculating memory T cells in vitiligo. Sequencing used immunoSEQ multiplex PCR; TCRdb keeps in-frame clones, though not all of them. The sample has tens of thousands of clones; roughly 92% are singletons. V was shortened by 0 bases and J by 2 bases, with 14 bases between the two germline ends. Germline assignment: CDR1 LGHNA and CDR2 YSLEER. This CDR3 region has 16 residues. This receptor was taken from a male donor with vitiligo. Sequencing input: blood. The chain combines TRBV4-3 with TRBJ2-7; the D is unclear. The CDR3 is CASSQDFIRSPYEQYF. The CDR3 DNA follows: TGCGCCAGCAGCCAAGACTTTATCCGTAGTCCCTACGAGCAGTACTTC.